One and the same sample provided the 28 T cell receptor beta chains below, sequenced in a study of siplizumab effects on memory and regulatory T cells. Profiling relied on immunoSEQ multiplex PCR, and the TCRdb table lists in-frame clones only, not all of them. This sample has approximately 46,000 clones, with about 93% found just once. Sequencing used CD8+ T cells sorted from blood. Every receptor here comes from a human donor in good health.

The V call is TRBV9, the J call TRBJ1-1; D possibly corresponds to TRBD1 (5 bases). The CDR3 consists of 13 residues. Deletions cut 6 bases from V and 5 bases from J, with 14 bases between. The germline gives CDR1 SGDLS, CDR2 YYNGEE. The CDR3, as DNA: TGTGCCAGCAAACCAGGGCTGGGAACTGAAGCTTTCTTT. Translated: CASKPGLGTEAFF.

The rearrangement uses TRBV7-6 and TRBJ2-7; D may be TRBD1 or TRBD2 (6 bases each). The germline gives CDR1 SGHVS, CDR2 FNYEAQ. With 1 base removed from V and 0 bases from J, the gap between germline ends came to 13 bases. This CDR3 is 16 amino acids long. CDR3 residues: CASSLVGGQLSYEQYF. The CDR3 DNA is TGTGCCAGCAGCTTAGTTGGGGGGCAACTCTCCTACGAGCAGTACTTC.

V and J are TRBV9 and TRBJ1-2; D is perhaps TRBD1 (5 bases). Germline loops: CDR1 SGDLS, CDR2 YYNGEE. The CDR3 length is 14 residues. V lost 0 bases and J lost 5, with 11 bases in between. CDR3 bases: TGTGCCAGCAGCGTAGGGGGCGATGCATATGGCTACACCTTC. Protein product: CASSVGGDAYGYTF.

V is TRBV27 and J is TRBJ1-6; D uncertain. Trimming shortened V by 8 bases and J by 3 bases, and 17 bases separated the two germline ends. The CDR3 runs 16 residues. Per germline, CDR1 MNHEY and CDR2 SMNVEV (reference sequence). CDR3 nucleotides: TGTGCCAGCCGTAGCGGGGAGGGATTCTATAATTCACCCCTCCACTTT. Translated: CASRSGEGFYNSPLHF.

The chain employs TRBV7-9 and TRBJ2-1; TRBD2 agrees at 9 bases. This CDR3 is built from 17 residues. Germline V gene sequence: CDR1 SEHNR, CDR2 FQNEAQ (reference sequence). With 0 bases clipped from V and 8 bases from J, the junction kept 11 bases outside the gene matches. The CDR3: CASSLARGTSPKDEQFF. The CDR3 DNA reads TGTGCCAGCAGCTTAGCCAGGGGGACTAGCCCTAAGGATGAGCAGTTCTTC.

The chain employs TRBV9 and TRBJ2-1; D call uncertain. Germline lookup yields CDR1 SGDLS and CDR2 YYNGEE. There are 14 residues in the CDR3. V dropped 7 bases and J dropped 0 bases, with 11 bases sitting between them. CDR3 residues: CASALRASYNEQFF. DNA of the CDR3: TGTGCCAGCGCGCTCCGGGCCTCCTACAATGAGCAGTTCTTC.

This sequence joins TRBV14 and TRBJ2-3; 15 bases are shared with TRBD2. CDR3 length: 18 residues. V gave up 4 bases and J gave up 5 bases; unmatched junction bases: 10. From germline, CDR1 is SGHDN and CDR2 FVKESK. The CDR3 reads CASSPPGLAGGQKDTQYF. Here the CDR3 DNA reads TGTGCCAGCAGCCCACCAGGACTAGCGGGAGGGCAGAAAGATACGCAGTATTTT.

The CDR3: CASSQGGYGEQYF. The CDR3 DNA follows: TGCGCCAGCAGCCAAGGTGGGTACGGCGAGCAGTACTTC. The chain joins TRBV4-1 to TRBJ2-7; D remains ambiguous. There are 13 residues in the CDR3. Germline V gives CDR1 MGHRA, CDR2 YSYEKL. The germline V and J ends were trimmed by 1 base and 6 bases, with 10 bases remaining between them.

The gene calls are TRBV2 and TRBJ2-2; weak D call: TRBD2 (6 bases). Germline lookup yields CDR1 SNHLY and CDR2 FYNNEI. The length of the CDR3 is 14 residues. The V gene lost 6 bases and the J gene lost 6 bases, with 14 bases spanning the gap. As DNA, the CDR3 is TGTGCCAGCAGGTACCTAGCGAGTGCCGGGGAGCTGTTTTTT. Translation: CASRYLASAGELFF.

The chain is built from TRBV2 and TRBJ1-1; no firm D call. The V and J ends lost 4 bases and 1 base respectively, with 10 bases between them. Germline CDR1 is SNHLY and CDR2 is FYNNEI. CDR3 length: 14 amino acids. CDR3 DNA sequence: TGTGCCAGCAGTGTGTATGCAGGGAACACTGAAGCTTTCTTT. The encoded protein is CASSVYAGNTEAFF.

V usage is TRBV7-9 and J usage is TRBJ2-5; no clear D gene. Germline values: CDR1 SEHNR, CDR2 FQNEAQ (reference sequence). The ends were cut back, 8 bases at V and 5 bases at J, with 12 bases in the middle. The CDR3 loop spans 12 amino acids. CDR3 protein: CASDPLRETQYF. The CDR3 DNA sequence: TGTGCCAGCGACCCGTTGCGTGAGACCCAGTACTTC.

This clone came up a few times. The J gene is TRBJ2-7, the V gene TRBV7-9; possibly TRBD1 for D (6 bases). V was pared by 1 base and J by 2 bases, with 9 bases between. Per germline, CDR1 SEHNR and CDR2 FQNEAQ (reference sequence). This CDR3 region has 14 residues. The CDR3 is CASSLGGRTYEQYF. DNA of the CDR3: TGTGCCAGCAGCTTAGGGGGGCGAACCTACGAGCAGTACTTC.

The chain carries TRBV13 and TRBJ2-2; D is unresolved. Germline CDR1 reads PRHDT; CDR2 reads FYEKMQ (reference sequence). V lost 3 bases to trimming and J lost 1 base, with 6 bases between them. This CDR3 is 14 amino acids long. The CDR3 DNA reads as TGTGCCAGCAGCTTTCTGGTGAACACCGGGGAGCTGTTTTTT. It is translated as CASSFLVNTGELFF.

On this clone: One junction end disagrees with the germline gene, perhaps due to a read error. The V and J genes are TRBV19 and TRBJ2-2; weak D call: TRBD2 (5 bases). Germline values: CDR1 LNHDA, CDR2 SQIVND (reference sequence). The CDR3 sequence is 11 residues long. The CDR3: CASNGVGELFF. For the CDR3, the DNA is TGTGCCAGTAATGGGGTCGGGGAGTTGTTTTTT. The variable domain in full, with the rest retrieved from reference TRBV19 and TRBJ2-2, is DGGITQSPKYLFRKEGQNVTLSCEQNLNHDAMYWYRQDPGQGLRLIYYSQIVNDFQKGDIAEGYSVSREKKESFPLTVTSAQKNPTAFYLCASNGVGELFFGEGSRLTVL.

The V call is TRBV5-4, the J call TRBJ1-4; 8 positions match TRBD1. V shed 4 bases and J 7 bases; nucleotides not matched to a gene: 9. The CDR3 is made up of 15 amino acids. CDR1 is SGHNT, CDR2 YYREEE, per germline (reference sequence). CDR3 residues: CASSQERGQGEKLFF. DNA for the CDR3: TGTGCCAGCAGCCAAGAACGTGGACAGGGTGAAAAACTGTTTTTT.

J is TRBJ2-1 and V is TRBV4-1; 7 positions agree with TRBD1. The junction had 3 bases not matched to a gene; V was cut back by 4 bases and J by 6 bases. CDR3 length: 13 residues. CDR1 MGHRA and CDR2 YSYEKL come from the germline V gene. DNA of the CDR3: TGCGCCAGCAGCCCAAGGACAGGCAATGAGCAGTTCTTC. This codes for CASSPRTGNEQFF.

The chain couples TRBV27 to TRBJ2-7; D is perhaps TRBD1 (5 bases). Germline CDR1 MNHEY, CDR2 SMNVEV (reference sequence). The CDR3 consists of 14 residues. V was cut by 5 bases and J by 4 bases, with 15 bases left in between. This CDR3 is CASSLTDSQYEQYF. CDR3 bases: TGTGCCAGCAGTCTTACAGACAGTCAATACGAGCAGTACTTC.

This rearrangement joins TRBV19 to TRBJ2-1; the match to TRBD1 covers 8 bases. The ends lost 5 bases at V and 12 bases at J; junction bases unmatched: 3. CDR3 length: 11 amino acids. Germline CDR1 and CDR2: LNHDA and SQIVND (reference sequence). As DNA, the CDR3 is TGTGCCAGTAGTGTACAGGGGGGGCAGTTCTTC. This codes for CASSVQGGQFF.

The CDR3 bases are TGTGCCAGCAGCTTAGACCCCCGGGGGACGCCAATTAATCAGCCCCAGCATTTT. Translating it yields CASSLDPRGTPINQPQHF. V usage is TRBV7-2 and J usage is TRBJ1-5, with D tentatively TRBD1 (5 bases). The germline CDR1 and CDR2 sequences are SGHTA and FQGNSA. The CDR3 length is 18 residues. Deletions cut 1 base from V and 4 bases from J, with 20 bases between.

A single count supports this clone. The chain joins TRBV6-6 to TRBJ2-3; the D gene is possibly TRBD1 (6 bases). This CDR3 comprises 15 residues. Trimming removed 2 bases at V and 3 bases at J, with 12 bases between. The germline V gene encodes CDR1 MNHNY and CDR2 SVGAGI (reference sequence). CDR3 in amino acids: CASSYNGQWTDTQYF. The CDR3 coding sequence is TGTGCCAGCAGTTACAATGGACAGTGGACAGATACGCAGTATTTT.

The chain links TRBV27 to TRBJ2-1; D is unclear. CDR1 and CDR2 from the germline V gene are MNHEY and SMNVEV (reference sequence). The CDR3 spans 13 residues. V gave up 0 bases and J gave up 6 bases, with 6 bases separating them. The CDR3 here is CASSLSTANEQFF. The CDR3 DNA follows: TGTGCCAGCAGTTTATCCACAGCCAATGAGCAGTTCTTC.

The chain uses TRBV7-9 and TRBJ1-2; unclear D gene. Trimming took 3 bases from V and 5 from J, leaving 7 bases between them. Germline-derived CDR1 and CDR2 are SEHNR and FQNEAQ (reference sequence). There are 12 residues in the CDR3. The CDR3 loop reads CASSLAGYGYTF. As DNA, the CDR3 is TGTGCCAGCAGCTTGGCGGGATATGGCTACACCTTC.

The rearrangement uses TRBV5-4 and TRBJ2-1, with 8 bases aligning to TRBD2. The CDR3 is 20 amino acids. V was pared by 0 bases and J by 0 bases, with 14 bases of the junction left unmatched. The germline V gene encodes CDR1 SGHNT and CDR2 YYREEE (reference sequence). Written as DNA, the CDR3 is TGTGCCAGCAGCTTGGCCGTTGTGTCTAGCGGGCCGAACTCCTACAATGAGCAGTTCTTC. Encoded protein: CASSLAVVSSGPNSYNEQFF.

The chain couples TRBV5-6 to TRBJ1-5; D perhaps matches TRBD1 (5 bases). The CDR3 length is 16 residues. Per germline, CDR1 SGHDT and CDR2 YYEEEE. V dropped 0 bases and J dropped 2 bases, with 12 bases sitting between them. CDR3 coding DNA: TGTGCCAGCAGCTTGGCCGGGGGGATGGGCAATCAGCCCCAGCATTTT. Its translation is CASSLAGGMGNQPQHF.

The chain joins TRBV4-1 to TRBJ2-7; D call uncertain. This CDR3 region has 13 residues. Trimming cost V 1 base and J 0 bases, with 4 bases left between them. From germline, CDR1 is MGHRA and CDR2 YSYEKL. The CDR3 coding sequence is TGCGCCAGCAGCCAAGGGAGCTCCTACGAGCAGTACTTC. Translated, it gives CASSQGSSYEQYF.

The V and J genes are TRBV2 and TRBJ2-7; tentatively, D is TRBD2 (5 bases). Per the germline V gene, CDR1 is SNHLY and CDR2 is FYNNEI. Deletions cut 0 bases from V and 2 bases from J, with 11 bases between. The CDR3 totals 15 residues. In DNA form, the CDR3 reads TGTGCCAGCAGTGAAGCATTAGCGATCGCCTACGAGCAGTACTTC. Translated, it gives CASSEALAIAYEQYF.

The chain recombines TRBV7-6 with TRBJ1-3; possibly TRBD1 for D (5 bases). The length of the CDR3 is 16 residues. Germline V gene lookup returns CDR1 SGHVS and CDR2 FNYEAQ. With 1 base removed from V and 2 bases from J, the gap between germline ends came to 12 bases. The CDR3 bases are TGTGCCAGCAGCTTAGTAGGGGAGCTCGCTGGAAACACCATATATTTT. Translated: CASSLVGELAGNTIYF.

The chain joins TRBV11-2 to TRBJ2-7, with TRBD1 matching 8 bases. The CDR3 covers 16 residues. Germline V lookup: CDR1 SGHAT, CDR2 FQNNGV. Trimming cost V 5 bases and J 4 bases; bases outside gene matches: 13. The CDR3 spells CASSPRTGFRHYEQYF. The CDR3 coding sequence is TGTGCCAGCAGCCCGAGGACAGGGTTCAGACATTACGAGCAGTACTTC.